Each of the 23 T cell receptor beta chains below was sequenced from the same sample in a study of cytomegalovirus exposure and HLA in healthy donors. Both 60 Vbeta primers and 13 Jbeta primers went into the PCR. Generated by immunoSEQ multiplex PCR, the TCRdb table keeps only in-frame clones and is missing some. The data hold 160,000 or so clones, with around 75% observed a single time. The sequenced material came from PBMCs. The receptors shown here come from a man aged 18 to 30 in good health and CMV-seropositive.

The V call is TRBV6-1, the J call TRBJ1-1; 8 bases line up with TRBD1. Trimming cost V 1 base and J 10 bases; bases outside gene matches: 8. CDR1 and CDR2 from the germline V gene are MNHNS and SASEGT. CDR3 size: 14 residues. The CDR3 sequence is CASSEGGQGPGAFF. In nucleotides, the CDR3 is TGTGCCAGCAGTGAAGGTGGACAGGGCCCTGGAGCTTTCTTT.

This clone was found a few times. Written as DNA, the CDR3 is TGTGCCAGCAGTTCGAGCTCAGGGAACACCGGGGAGCTGTTTTTT. Translation: CASSSSSGNTGELFF. The chain carries TRBV2 and TRBJ2-2; no firm D call. Trimming took off 5 bases at V and 1 base at J, with 11 bases between the two ends. Germline V CDR1 and CDR2: SNHLY, FYNNEI. CDR3 length equals 15 residues.

The chain combines TRBV5-8 with TRBJ1-1, with D hard to call. Germline V gene data show CDR1 as SGHTS and CDR2 as YDEGEE. The CDR3 sequence is 14 residues long. The germline V and J ends were trimmed by 1 base and 3 bases, with 10 bases remaining between them. CDR3: CASSLRRADTEAFF. CDR3 nucleotide sequence: TGTGCCAGCAGCTTGCGGCGGGCGGACACTGAAGCTTTCTTT.

The rearrangement uses TRBV27 and TRBJ2-1; D is possibly TRBD2 (5 bases). The CDR3 has 14 residues. V was shortened by 3 bases and J by 5 bases, with 11 bases between the two germline ends. Germline values: CDR1 MNHEY, CDR2 SMNVEV (reference sequence). In DNA form, the CDR3 reads TGTGCCAGCAGTTTTGGAGCGGAAAACAATGAGCAGTTCTTC. Amino acids: CASSFGAENNEQFF.

The chain has TRBV6-1 and TRBJ1-1; perhaps TRBD1 as D (6 bases). With 7 bases removed from V and 2 bases from J, the gap between germline ends came to 17 bases. The CDR3 consists of 15 residues. CDR1 MNHNS and CDR2 SASEGT come from the germline V gene. CDR3 residues: CASTSEGQINTEAFF. The CDR3 DNA follows: TGTGCCAGCACGTCTGAAGGACAGATCAACACTGAAGCTTTCTTT.

The V and J genes are TRBV6-5 and TRBJ2-2, with 8 bases identical to TRBD2. V shed 6 bases and J 4 bases; nucleotides not matched to a gene: 7. This CDR3 comprises 15 residues. Germline CDR1 MNHEY, CDR2 SVGAGI. The CDR3 DNA is TGTGCCAGCAGAGGCGGGAGGCCAGGCACCGGGGAGCTGTTTTTT. Protein: CASRGGRPGTGELFF.

This sequence joins TRBV11-1 and TRBJ1-1, with D unresolved. Trimming took 6 bases from V and 1 from J, leaving 12 bases between them. The CDR3 spans 14 residues. Germline CDR1 is SGHAT and CDR2 is FQDESV (reference sequence). The CDR3: CASRAQAGNTEAFF. The CDR3 DNA reads TGTGCCAGCAGGGCCCAGGCGGGGAACACTGAAGCTTTCTTT.

The chain employs TRBV5-1 and TRBJ1-1; D uncertain. Looked up from germline, CDR1 is SGHRS and CDR2 is YFSETQ. Trimming shortened V by 0 bases and J by 3 bases, and 12 bases separated the two germline ends. The CDR3 length is 15 residues. Here the CDR3 reads CASSLGRSIYTEAFF. CDR3 coding DNA: TGCGCCAGCAGCTTGGGAAGGAGCATCTACACTGAAGCTTTCTTT.

The gene calls are TRBV5-1 and TRBJ2-5, with 7 bases that match TRBD2. The CDR3 spans 16 residues. J lost 4 bases, V lost 0 bases, and 9 bases had no gene match. The germline V gene has CDR1 SGHRS and CDR2 YFSETQ. CDR3 DNA sequence: TGCGCCAGCAGCTTGGGCCCTAGCGGCAAGCGAGAGACCCAGTACTTC. Amino acid sequence: CASSLGPSGKRETQYF.

The rearrangement uses TRBV14 and TRBJ1-2; D perhaps matches TRBD1 (5 bases). Germline-derived CDR1 and CDR2 are SGHDN and FVKESK. The V and J ends lost 4 bases and 3 bases respectively, with 12 bases between them. The CDR3 contains 14 residues. This chain's CDR3 is CASSLGQFDYGYTF. The CDR3 DNA sequence: TGTGCCAGCAGCCTCGGACAATTCGACTATGGCTACACCTTC.

The CDR3 loop reads CAWSEGVFYGYTF. CDR3 sequence (DNA): TGTGCCTGGAGTGAAGGAGTTTTCTATGGCTACACCTTC. This chain uses TRBV30 with TRBJ1-2, with D hard to call. The germline V gene has CDR1 GTSNPN and CDR2 SVGIG (reference sequence). Trimming cost V 1 base and J 4 bases, with 10 bases left between them. This CDR3 contains 13 residues.

The chain joins TRBV7-9 to TRBJ1-1; D gene unclear. Trimming left V 8 bases short and J 4 bases short, with 8 bases between. The CDR3 runs 11 residues. Germline V CDR1 and CDR2: SEHNR, FQNEAQ (reference sequence). In DNA, the CDR3 is TGTGCCAGCGTGGGAGGCACTGAAGCTTTCTTT. It encodes CASVGGTEAFF.

The gene calls are TRBV11-3 and TRBJ2-1; possible D gene TRBD2, 6 bases. Germline loops: CDR1 SGHNT, CDR2 YENEEA. This CDR3 comprises 15 residues. Between the trimmed V and J ends, which lost 9 bases and 2 bases, there was a span of 17 bases. Here the CDR3 DNA reads TGTGCCAGTCCGATATCGGGAGCGCCCTACAATGAGCAGTTCTTC. Its protein is CASPISGAPYNEQFF.

V is TRBV25-1 and J is TRBJ2-1; 8 nucleotides align to TRBD2. This CDR3 is 14 amino acids long. V gave up 9 bases and J gave up 4 bases; unmatched junction bases: 8. Germline CDR1 MGHDK, CDR2 SYGVNS. CDR3: CASRSSGTYNEQFF. The CDR3 coding sequence is TGTGCCAGTCGAAGTAGCGGGACATACAATGAGCAGTTCTTC. The whole variable domain, filled in from reference TRBV25-1 and TRBJ2-1, reads EADIYQTPRYLVIGTGKKITLECSQTMGHDKMYWYQQDPGMELHLIHYSYGVNSTEKGDLSSESTVSRIRTEHFPLTLESARPSHTSQYLCASRSSGTYNEQFFGPGTRLTVL.

This clone showed up just a few times. This chain links TRBV29-1 with TRBJ1-2; 12 nucleotides line up with TRBD1. The CDR3 runs to 17 residues. CDR1 is SQVTM, CDR2 ANQGSEA, per germline. After removal of 4 bases from V and 4 bases from J, the junction contained 13 bases not matched to a gene. As DNA, the CDR3 is TGCAGCGTTGCCAAGTCACGGGACAGGGGGCACCGCTATGGCTACACCTTC. Protein: CSVAKSRDRGHRYGYTF.

This chain joins TRBV2 and TRBJ2-7, with 9 bases lining up with TRBD1. J was trimmed by 6 bases and V by 6 bases; bases with no gene match: 9. The CDR3 runs 14 residues. Per germline, CDR1 SNHLY and CDR2 FYNNEI. The CDR3 protein is CASRAGTGYGEQYV. The CDR3 DNA reads TGTGCCAGCAGAGCCGGGACAGGGTACGGCGAGCAGTACGTC.

Comment on this clone: At one of its ends the junction is not consistent with the germline gene, which may arise from a read error. The rearrangement joins TRBV7-7 to TRBJ2-5; 10 bases are a match to TRBD2. The germline V gene has CDR1 SSHAT and CDR2 FNYEAQ (reference sequence). This CDR3 spans 15 amino acids. CDR3 amino acids: CASSLGLAVQETQYF. The DNA of the CDR3 is TGTGCTAGCAGCTTAGGACTAGCGGTACAAGAGACCCAGTACTTC.

J is TRBJ1-1 and V is TRBV5-6; 10 bases are shared with TRBD1. Germline values: CDR1 SGHDT, CDR2 YYEEEE. Unmatched junction bases numbered 6, after V lost 4 bases and J lost 3 bases. The CDR3 has 15 residues. CDR3: CASSVRDRGHTEAFF. The DNA of the CDR3 is TGTGCCAGCAGCGTACGGGACAGGGGACACACTGAAGCTTTCTTT.

The chain combines TRBV14 with TRBJ1-1; 8 bases agree with TRBD1. The CDR3 is 13 residues long. The V gene end was trimmed by 2 bases and the J gene end by 4 bases; junction bases not matched to a gene: 0. From germline, CDR1 is SGHDN and CDR2 FVKESK. This chain's CDR3 is CASSQTGGTEAFF. The DNA for the CDR3 is TGTGCCAGCAGCCAAACAGGGGGCACTGAAGCTTTCTTT.

The V and J genes are TRBV11-2 and TRBJ2-1; TRBD2 matches at 8 bases. The CDR3 has 16 amino acids. The germline gives CDR1 SGHAT, CDR2 FQNNGV. V dropped 5 bases and J dropped 5; count of bases not matched to a gene: 11. The CDR3 nucleotides are TGTGCCAGCAGCCTCTACAAGCGGGAGACCCACAATGAGCAGTTCTTC. It specifies CASSLYKRETHNEQFF.

The V gene is TRBV7-9, the J gene TRBJ1-2, with TRBD1 matching 9 bases. J lost 4 bases, V lost 5 bases, and 5 bases had no gene match. CDR1 and CDR2 (germline): SEHNR, FQNEAQ (reference sequence). The CDR3 consists of 14 residues. As DNA, the CDR3 is TGTGCCAGCAGCCCCACAGGGGGCGTCTATGGCTACACCTTC. Protein: CASSPTGGVYGYTF.

This chain joins TRBV19 and TRBJ1-2; D possibly corresponds to TRBD1 (5 bases). Germline CDR1 and CDR2: LNHDA and SQIVND (reference sequence). The CDR3 is 13 residues long. The V end lost 5 bases, the J end lost 4 bases, and 11 bases lay between the germline ends. The DNA of the CDR3 is TGTGCCAGTAGTCAAGACAGACTCTATGGCTACACCTTC. It specifies CASSQDRLYGYTF.

There are a few counts of this clone. The chain couples TRBV19 to TRBJ1-4; weak D call: TRBD1 (6 bases). CDR3 size: 15 residues. From germline, CDR1 is LNHDA and CDR2 SQIVND (reference sequence). Between the trimmed V and J ends, which lost 5 bases and 0 bases, there was a span of 10 bases. The CDR3 protein is CASSAWTATNEKLFF. CDR3 nucleotide sequence: TGTGCCAGTAGTGCCTGGACAGCAACTAATGAAAAACTGTTTTTT.